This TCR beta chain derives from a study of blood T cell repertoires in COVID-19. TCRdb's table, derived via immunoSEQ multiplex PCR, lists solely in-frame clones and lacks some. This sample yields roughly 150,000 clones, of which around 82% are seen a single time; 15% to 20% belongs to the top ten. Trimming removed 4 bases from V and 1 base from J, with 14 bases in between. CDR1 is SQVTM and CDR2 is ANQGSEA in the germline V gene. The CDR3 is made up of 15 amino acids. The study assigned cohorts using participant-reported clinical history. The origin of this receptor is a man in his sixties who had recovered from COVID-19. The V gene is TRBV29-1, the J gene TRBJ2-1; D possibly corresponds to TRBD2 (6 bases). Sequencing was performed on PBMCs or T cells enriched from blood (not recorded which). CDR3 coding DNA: TGCAGCGTTGTACCGGGACTGGGGTCCTACAATGAGCAGTTCTTC. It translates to CSVVPGLGSYNEQFF.